The next 5 T cell receptor beta chains were all read from a single sample in a study of blood T cell repertoires in COVID-19. The method was immunoSEQ multiplex PCR; TCRdb's version includes in-frame clones alone and lacks a portion of them. Of 250,000 to 350,000 clones in the sample, about 87% are singletons; the top ten hold about 8%. The sequencing input was peripheral blood. The receptor set was obtained from a woman in her forties or fifties who had recovered from COVID-19.

This clone has just one count. This chain uses TRBV6-5 with TRBJ1-5, with a possible D match to TRBD1 (6 bases). Germline CDR1 and CDR2: MNHEY and SVGAGI. The CDR3 loop spans 13 amino acids. The germline V and J ends were trimmed by 8 bases and 4 bases, with 12 bases remaining between them. This chain's CDR3 is CASSGTINQPQHF. The CDR3 region has the DNA TGTGCCAGCTCCGGGACAATAAATCAGCCCCAGCATTTT.

The count of this clone is one. The chain carries TRBV7-9 and TRBJ2-7; 11 bases align to TRBD1. J gave up 6 bases and V 2 bases, and 3 bases lay outside the gene matches. The V gene's germline CDR1 is SEHNR and CDR2 FQNEAQ (reference sequence). The CDR3 has 14 amino acids. The CDR3 spells CASSLRTGGSEQYF. Here the CDR3 DNA reads TGTGCCAGCAGCTTAAGGACAGGGGGCTCCGAGCAGTACTTC.

The sample holds one count of this clone. This chain uses TRBV30 with TRBJ2-2; a weak D match, TRBD1 (6 bases). V gave up 6 bases and J gave up 4 bases, with 15 bases separating them. Germline CDR1 and CDR2: GTSNPN and SVGIG (reference sequence). The CDR3 extends over 14 amino acids. The CDR3 DNA follows: TGTGCCTGTCTCCTACAGGGCAGCACCGGGGAGCTGTTTTTT. As protein: CACLLQGSTGELFF.

The V call is TRBV18, the J call TRBJ2-7; 8 bases match TRBD1. V trimming: 6 bases; J trimming: 5 bases; junction bases outside the gene matches: 6. The CDR3 extends over 13 amino acids. CDR1 KGHSH and CDR2 LQKENI come from the germline V gene. The CDR3 reads CASSRGLVDEQYF. CDR3 DNA: TGTGCCAGCTCCAGGGGGCTGGTCGACGAGCAGTACTTC.

This chain joins TRBV4-3 and TRBJ1-2; tentatively, D is TRBD1 (6 bases). Germline CDR1 is LGHNA and CDR2 is YSLEER. Deletions cut 0 bases from V and 9 bases from J, with 20 bases between. The CDR3 loop spans 16 amino acids. As DNA, the CDR3 is TGCGCCAGCAGCCAAGATCTTGGCAGGGGAATAAAGCGCTACACCTTC. Translating it yields CASSQDLGRGIKRYTF.